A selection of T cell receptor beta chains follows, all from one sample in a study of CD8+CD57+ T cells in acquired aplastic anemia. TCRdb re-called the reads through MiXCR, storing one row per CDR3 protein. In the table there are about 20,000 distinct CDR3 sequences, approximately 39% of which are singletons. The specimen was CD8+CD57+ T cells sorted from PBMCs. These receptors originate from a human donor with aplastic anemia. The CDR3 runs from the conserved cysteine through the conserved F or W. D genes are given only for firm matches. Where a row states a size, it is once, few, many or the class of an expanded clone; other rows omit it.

cdr3_nt: TGCGCCAGCAGCCAAGGCCCGAAAGGCTACACCTTC
cdr3_aa: CASSQGPKGYTF
clone_size: -
j_call: TRBJ1-2
v_call: TRBV4-1
d_call: -

cdr3_nt: TGTGCCACCAGCAGGGGACAGGGGTCGCGCGAGCAGTACTTC
cdr3_aa: CATSRGQGSREQYF
clone_size: -
j_call: TRBJ2-7
v_call: TRBV15
d_call: TRBD1

cdr3_nt: TGTGCCACCAGCTCCCGACAGGGTTTCTTCACAGATACGCAGTATTTT
cdr3_aa: CATSSRQGFFTDTQYF
clone_size: few
j_call: TRBJ2-3
v_call: TRBV24-1
d_call: TRBD1

cdr3_nt: TGTGCCAGCAGCTTAGGAACAGAGTACGAGCAGTACTTC
cdr3_aa: CASSLGTEYEQYF
clone_size: few
j_call: TRBJ2-7
v_call: TRBV7-3
d_call: -

cdr3_nt: TGCAGTGCTCCCGGTAGTTATGTGCCCTACAATGAGCAGTTCTTC
cdr3_aa: CSAPGSYVPYNEQFF
clone_size: -
j_call: TRBJ2-1
v_call: TRBV20-1
d_call: -

cdr3_nt: TGTGCCAGTAGTATCGGACTAGCGGTAAATGAGCAGTTCTTC
cdr3_aa: CASSIGLAVNEQFF
clone_size: few
j_call: TRBJ2-1
v_call: TRBV19
d_call: TRBD2

cdr3_nt: TGCAGCGTTTTGTCGGGACAGGGGTTGAATGAGCAGTTCTTC
cdr3_aa: CSVLSGQGLNEQFF
clone_size: -
j_call: TRBJ2-1
v_call: TRBV29-1
d_call: TRBD1

cdr3_nt: TGCAGCGTTGAAGATCTTATCTTCTATGGCTACACCTTC
cdr3_aa: CSVEDLIFYGYTF
clone_size: few
j_call: TRBJ1-2
v_call: TRBV29-1
d_call: -

cdr3_nt: TGTGCCAGCAGCTTAGCCCTAGCGGGAGAGACCCAGTACTTC
cdr3_aa: CASSLALAGETQYF
clone_size: few
j_call: TRBJ2-5
v_call: TRBV7-9
d_call: TRBD2

cdr3_nt: TGTGCCAGCAGCCTATCGGGACAGGCCAATGAGCAGTTCTTC
cdr3_aa: CASSLSGQANEQFF
clone_size: few
j_call: TRBJ2-1
v_call: TRBV11-2
d_call: TRBD1

cdr3_nt: TGTGCCAGCAGCTCACAGGGGGTCGGTGGCTACACCTTC
cdr3_aa: CASSSQGVGGYTF
clone_size: few
j_call: TRBJ1-2
v_call: TRBV5-4
d_call: TRBD1

cdr3_nt: TGCGCCAGCAGCCAAGATCAGGACGGTCGATATGGCTACACCTTC
cdr3_aa: CASSQDQDGRYGYTF
clone_size: few
j_call: TRBJ1-2
v_call: TRBV4-1
d_call: -

cdr3_nt: TGTGCCAGCAGTGACCGGACAGGGGGAAATTCACCCCTCCACTTT
cdr3_aa: CASSDRTGGNSPLHF
clone_size: medium-sized
j_call: TRBJ1-6
v_call: TRBV6-4
d_call: TRBD1

cdr3_nt: TGTGCCAGCAGCACATCGCCGGGACTAGCAGAAATATGGGATACGCAGTATTTT
cdr3_aa: CASSTSPGLAEIWDTQYF
clone_size: -
j_call: TRBJ2-3
v_call: TRBV7-9
d_call: TRBD2

cdr3_nt: TGCGCCAGCAGTGAATGGGTAGCGGGATATGAGCAGTACTTC
cdr3_aa: CASSEWVAGYEQYF
clone_size: few
j_call: TRBJ2-7
v_call: TRBV10-2
d_call: TRBD2

cdr3_nt: TGTGCCAGCAGCTCGACAGGCAAAGCTTTCTTT
cdr3_aa: CASSSTGKAFF
clone_size: -
j_call: TRBJ1-1
v_call: TRBV13
d_call: -

cdr3_nt: TGTGCCAGTACCGGGGGCCCTCCCTCTGGGGCCAACGTCCTGACTTTC
cdr3_aa: CASTGGPPSGANVLTF
clone_size: many
j_call: TRBJ2-6
v_call: TRBV19
d_call: -

cdr3_nt: TGCAGTGCTCCGACCGGGACTAGCGGGAGTCCAGATACGCAGTATTTT
cdr3_aa: CSAPTGTSGSPDTQYF
clone_size: few
j_call: TRBJ2-3
v_call: TRBV20-1
d_call: TRBD2

cdr3_nt: TGTGCCAGCAGTCTATCTAGCACAGATACGCAGTATTTT
cdr3_aa: CASSLSSTDTQYF
clone_size: -
j_call: TRBJ2-3
v_call: TRBV7-2
d_call: -

cdr3_nt: TGCAGTGCTAGTGGTGGGGCTAGCGCGGAGATCGAGCAGTTCTTC
cdr3_aa: CSASGGASAEIEQFF
clone_size: few
j_call: TRBJ2-1
v_call: TRBV20-1
d_call: -

cdr3_nt: TGTGCCAGCAGTCTCCGGCAGAAGGGAGATACGCAGTATTTT
cdr3_aa: CASSLRQKGDTQYF
clone_size: -
j_call: TRBJ2-3
v_call: TRBV12-3/TRBV12-4
d_call: -

cdr3_nt: TGTGCCAGCAGCTTGCGGACAGGGTATAGCAATCAGCCCCAGCATTTT
cdr3_aa: CASSLRTGYSNQPQHF
clone_size: few
j_call: TRBJ1-5
v_call: TRBV5-8
d_call: TRBD1

cdr3_nt: TGTGCCAGCACCCCTCAAGCCGCGAACACCGGGGAGCTGTTTTTT
cdr3_aa: CASTPQAANTGELFF
clone_size: -
j_call: TRBJ2-2
v_call: TRBV7-2
d_call: -

cdr3_nt: TGTGCCAGCAGTTTATACGGGACTGTTGAGGAGACCCAGTACTTC
cdr3_aa: CASSLYGTVEETQYF
clone_size: -
j_call: TRBJ2-5
v_call: TRBV28
d_call: -

cdr3_nt: TGTGCCACCAGGGGGGGTCTAGGAAATTCACCCCTCCACTTT
cdr3_aa: CATRGGLGNSPLHF
clone_size: -
j_call: TRBJ1-6
v_call: TRBV15
d_call: -

cdr3_nt: TGCAGCGTTGAAGTCCAGCGGGAATACACAGATACGCAGTATTTT
cdr3_aa: CSVEVQREYTDTQYF
clone_size: few
j_call: TRBJ2-3
v_call: TRBV29-1
d_call: TRBD2

cdr3_nt: TGTGCCAGCAGTGAAGCCCCACCGGGCGGAGTTCATTCACCCCTCCACTTT
cdr3_aa: CASSEAPPGGVHSPLHF
clone_size: -
j_call: TRBJ1-6
v_call: TRBV2
d_call: -

cdr3_nt: TGCAGTGCTAGGAGGGGGGCTACCCAGTACTTC
cdr3_aa: CSARRGATQYF
clone_size: few
j_call: TRBJ2-5
v_call: TRBV20-1
d_call: -

cdr3_nt: TGCAAGGGAGCCGGACAGTCCGGCTACACCTTC
cdr3_aa: CKGAGQSGYTF
clone_size: -
j_call: TRBJ1-2
v_call: TRBV20-1
d_call: -

cdr3_nt: TGTGCCAGCAGCTACCGCGAGACTAACGAGCATTCCTTC
cdr3_aa: CASSYRETNEHSF
clone_size: few
j_call: TRBJ2-1
v_call: TRBV6-6
d_call: -

cdr3_nt: TGTGCCAGCGGCCTACTAGCGGGAGAAACAGATACGCAGTATTTT
cdr3_aa: CASGLLAGETDTQYF
clone_size: -
j_call: TRBJ2-3
v_call: TRBV9
d_call: TRBD2

cdr3_nt: TGCAGTGCTAAAGGGACAGCCCTCTCTAACTATGGCTACACCTTC
cdr3_aa: CSAKGTALSNYGYTF
clone_size: few
j_call: TRBJ1-2
v_call: TRBV20-1
d_call: TRBD1

cdr3_nt: TGTGCCAGCAGCTACCCGGGACAGGGCGGTTGGCTTAATGGCTACACCTTC
cdr3_aa: CASSYPGQGGWLNGYTF
clone_size: once
j_call: TRBJ1-2
v_call: TRBV11-2
d_call: TRBD1

cdr3_nt: TGCAGCGTTGGATCCCGGGACTCCTACGAGCAGTACTTC
cdr3_aa: CSVGSRDSYEQYF
clone_size: -
j_call: TRBJ2-7
v_call: TRBV29-1
d_call: -

cdr3_nt: TGTGCCACCAGCAGCTTAGCGCAGGGGTCCTTTTACGAGCAGTACTTC
cdr3_aa: CATSSLAQGSFYEQYF
clone_size: -
j_call: TRBJ2-7
v_call: TRBV15
d_call: -

cdr3_nt: TGTGCCATCAATTGGCGGGAAGCAGATACGCAGTATTTT
cdr3_aa: CAINWREADTQYF
clone_size: -
j_call: TRBJ2-3
v_call: TRBV10-3
d_call: -

cdr3_nt: TGTGCCACCAGCAGAGTTGACAGGGACAATGAGCAGTTCTTC
cdr3_aa: CATSRVDRDNEQFF
clone_size: few
j_call: TRBJ2-1
v_call: TRBV15
d_call: TRBD1

cdr3_nt: TGTGCCAGCAGCTCCCCTCCGGGGGGGGGTTGGACTGAAGCTTTCTTT
cdr3_aa: CASSSPPGGGWTEAFF
clone_size: -
j_call: TRBJ1-1
v_call: TRBV7-2
d_call: -

cdr3_nt: TGCAGTGCTACCGGAGGGGGCGAGTACGAGCAGTACTTC
cdr3_aa: CSATGGGEYEQYF
clone_size: many
j_call: TRBJ2-7
v_call: TRBV20-1
d_call: -

cdr3_nt: TGTGCCAGCAAGCGTACAGGGGCAGCCGAGCAGTACTTC
cdr3_aa: CASKRTGAAEQYF
clone_size: -
j_call: TRBJ2-7
v_call: TRBV6-5
d_call: TRBD1

cdr3_nt: TGTGCCAGCAGCGCCGGGACCGGTAACTACGAGCAGTACTTC
cdr3_aa: CASSAGTGNYEQYF
clone_size: -
j_call: TRBJ2-7
v_call: TRBV7-8
d_call: -

cdr3_nt: TGTGCCAGCGGCGCAGGGGGGAAGGACACTGAAGCTTTCTTT
cdr3_aa: CASGAGGKDTEAFF
clone_size: -
j_call: TRBJ1-1
v_call: TRBV7-8
d_call: TRBD1

cdr3_nt: TGTGCCACCAGTGATCGACAGGGGTCCACCGGGGAGCTGTTTTTT
cdr3_aa: CATSDRQGSTGELFF
clone_size: -
j_call: TRBJ2-2
v_call: TRBV24-1
d_call: TRBD1

cdr3_nt: TGCGCCAACTACAGGGACGGCACTGAAGCTTTCTTT
cdr3_aa: CANYRDGTEAFF
clone_size: few
j_call: TRBJ1-1
v_call: TRBV10-1
d_call: -

cdr3_nt: TGTGCCAGCAGTCAGGGAGCGGGTGAGCAGTTCTTC
cdr3_aa: CASSQGAGEQFF
clone_size: -
j_call: TRBJ2-1
v_call: TRBV6-4
d_call: -

cdr3_nt: TGCAGTGCTAGAGAGGACAGGGGTTACAATGAGCAGTTCTTC
cdr3_aa: CSAREDRGYNEQFF
clone_size: few
j_call: TRBJ2-1
v_call: TRBV20-1
d_call: TRBD1

cdr3_nt: TGTGCCAGCAGGATCGGGCGGGGAGATTACAATGAGCAGTTCTTC
cdr3_aa: CASRIGRGDYNEQFF
clone_size: -
j_call: TRBJ2-1
v_call: TRBV2
d_call: -

cdr3_nt: TGCGCCAGCAGTGAAGCGGGACAGATGAACACTGAAGCTTTCTTT
cdr3_aa: CASSEAGQMNTEAFF
clone_size: -
j_call: TRBJ1-1
v_call: TRBV10-1
d_call: TRBD1

cdr3_nt: TGTGCCACCAGTGATTTGCCGCTTGGGACCCTCTCCGAGCAGTACTTC
cdr3_aa: CATSDLPLGTLSEQYF
clone_size: -
j_call: TRBJ2-7
v_call: TRBV24-1
d_call: -

cdr3_nt: TGCAGTGCTTGGTTGGGAGCTAGCGGGCCGGGGGAGCTGTTTTTT
cdr3_aa: CSAWLGASGPGELFF
clone_size: few
j_call: TRBJ2-2
v_call: TRBV20-1
d_call: TRBD2

cdr3_nt: TGTGCCAGCAGTGAGTTGCCTCGGGAGCAGTTCTTC
cdr3_aa: CASSELPREQFF
clone_size: -
j_call: TRBJ2-1
v_call: TRBV2
d_call: -

cdr3_nt: TGTGCCAGCAGCTTGACTAAATTCTATGGCTACACCTTC
cdr3_aa: CASSLTKFYGYTF
clone_size: medium-sized
j_call: TRBJ1-2
v_call: TRBV7-9
d_call: -

cdr3_nt: TGTGCCAGCAGTTCTGGGTTGGTCCTGGGCTGGGGGAGCACTGAAGCTTTCTTT
cdr3_aa: CASSSGLVLGWGSTEAFF
clone_size: -
j_call: TRBJ1-1
v_call: TRBV6-5
d_call: -

cdr3_nt: TGTGCCACCAGCAGAGATTCGGTGGACAGGGTTGGAAACACCATATATTTT
cdr3_aa: CATSRDSVDRVGNTIYF
clone_size: medium-sized
j_call: TRBJ1-3
v_call: TRBV15
d_call: TRBD1

cdr3_nt: TGTGCCAGCAGTTTAGGCGCAACCTCCTACGAGCAGTACTTC
cdr3_aa: CASSLGATSYEQYF
clone_size: -
j_call: TRBJ2-7
v_call: TRBV27
d_call: -

cdr3_nt: TGCGCCAGCAGCCAAGACCGGGGCTACCTCTATGGCTACACCTTC
cdr3_aa: CASSQDRGYLYGYTF
clone_size: -
j_call: TRBJ1-2
v_call: TRBV4-3
d_call: -

cdr3_nt: TGCGCCAGCAGCTCTGACAGGGGCGAGTCGCCCTATAATTCACCCCTCCACTTT
cdr3_aa: CASSSDRGESPYNSPLHF
clone_size: few
j_call: TRBJ1-6
v_call: TRBV5-1
d_call: TRBD1

cdr3_nt: TGTGCCAGCAGCCCCCCTGGAACCCACGTCCTGACTTTC
cdr3_aa: CASSPPGTHVLTF
clone_size: many
j_call: TRBJ2-6
v_call: TRBV13
d_call: -

cdr3_nt: TGTGCCAGCAGTCCGCAAACCGGGACGAGCTATGGCTACACCTTC
cdr3_aa: CASSPQTGTSYGYTF
clone_size: many
j_call: TRBJ1-2
v_call: TRBV6-5
d_call: -